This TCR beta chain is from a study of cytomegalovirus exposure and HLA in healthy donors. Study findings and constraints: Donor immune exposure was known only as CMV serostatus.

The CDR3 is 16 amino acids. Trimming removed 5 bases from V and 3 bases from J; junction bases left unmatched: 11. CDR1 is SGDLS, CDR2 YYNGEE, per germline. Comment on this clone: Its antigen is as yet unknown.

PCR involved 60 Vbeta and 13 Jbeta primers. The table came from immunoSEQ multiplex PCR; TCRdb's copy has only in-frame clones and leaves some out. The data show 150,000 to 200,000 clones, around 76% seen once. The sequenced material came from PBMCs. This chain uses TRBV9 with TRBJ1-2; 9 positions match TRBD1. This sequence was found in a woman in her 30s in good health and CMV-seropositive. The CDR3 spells CASRGGQGEKDYGYTF. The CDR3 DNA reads TGTGCCAGCAGAGGGGGACAGGGTGAAAAAGACTATGGCTACACCTTC.